This T cell receptor beta chain comes out of a study of human T cells and chemical hapten exposure. Study-level information: Sensitization applied 2% DPC to roughly 2 cm by roughly 2 cm of upper inner arm skin.

There are many counts of this clonotype. Its antigen is undetermined. CDR3 length: 14 amino acids. Trimming left V 2 bases short and J 8 bases short, with 13 bases between. Single cDNA molecules in the library carried unique molecular identifiers attached during preparation. Source study methods: Per sample, the median was around 100,000 TCRs, with values from around 24,000 to 710,000. TCRdb reanalysed the RACE reads using MiXCR and keeps one entry per CDR3 protein. Clone size and V and J calls follow TCRdb, not the original study. This repertoire shows some 42,000 distinct CDR3 sequences, 9.5% to 10% found once; its top ten account for 11% to 15%. The time point here: patch test 2, 6 weeks after DPC sensitization. The treatment is: therapeutic diphenylcyclopropenone sensitization with weekly scalp DPC. The total RNA was obtained from whole blood that was not fractionated. General observations from the study: There was a positive correlation between PT1 expanded TCR counts and patch test score.

The sequenced sample was whole blood, obtained in connection with sensitization to the hapten diphenylcyclopropenone (DPC). V usage is TRBV12-3 or TRBV12-4 and J usage is TRBJ2-1, with D possibly matching TRBD1 (6 bases). The sequence was obtained from a woman aged 30 to 39 with alopecia areata. Some clones in this sample may be carry-over from other donors' samples. The CDR3 region is CASSLNRADHEQFF. The CDR3 DNA follows: TGTGCCAGCAGTTTAAACAGGGCGGATCATGAGCAGTTCTTC.